The rows below give T cell receptor beta chains drawn from one sample of a study of memory CD4+ T cells and cytomegalovirus serostatus. Only in-frame clones appear in the TCRdb table, and some are missing; sequencing was by immunoSEQ multiplex PCR. The sample records about 82,000 clones, around 80% being singletons. Sequenced: memory CD4+ T cells from blood. The receptors originated from an adult in good health and CMV-seronegative. Both conserved end residues are part of each CDR3. A D gene is named only where the DNA matches it firmly. The size of a clone is reported for some rows only, either as once, few or many, or as a class for expanded clones.

J gene,V gene,D gene,clone size,CDR3 DNA,CDR3 protein
TRBJ2-3,TRBV7-3,TRBD2,NA,TGTGCCAGCAGCTTAAGTGTTAGCGGGCTAGAGAAGCAGTATTTT,CASSLSVSGLEKQYF
TRBJ1-1,TRBV29-1,NA,few,TGCAGCGGGGGGGACAATCGCGAGGCTTTCTTT,CSGGDNREAFF
TRBJ2-1,TRBV5-1,NA,NA,TGCGCCAGCAGCTCTCAGGGTCTTGAGCAGTTCTTC,CASSSQGLEQFF
TRBJ1-4,TRBV30,TRBD1,NA,TGTGCCGGACAGGGGTTTGGTGAAAAACTGTTTTTT,CAGQGFGEKLFF
TRBJ1-4,TRBV27,NA,NA,TGTGCCAGCAGTTTCTACCGGGCAGGGTCGGACCGAACTAATGAAAAACTGTTTTTT,CASSFYRAGSDRTNEKLFF
TRBJ1-1,TRBV19,TRBD1,NA,TGTGCCAGCGTTGACAGGGTCGATACTGAAGCTTTCTTT,CASVDRVDTEAFF
TRBJ1-3,TRBV4-2,TRBD1,NA,TGTGCCAGCAGGGAAACCGGGACAGCTCCAAATGGAGGAAACACCATATATTTT,CASRETGTAPNGGNTIYF
TRBJ1-2,TRBV18,NA,NA,TGTGCCAGCTCACCAGTATCTATGGGGAAAGAAGGCTACACCTTC,CASSPVSMGKEGYTF
TRBJ2-1,TRBV6-5,NA,NA,TGTGCCAGCAGTTACGGGGGGCTCTCCTACAATGAGCAGTTCTTC,CASSYGGLSYNEQFF
TRBJ1-1,TRBV7-9,NA,NA,TGTGCCAGCAGCCTCCGGACAGTAAACACTGAAGCTTTCTTT,CASSLRTVNTEAFF
TRBJ1-6,TRBV10-3,TRBD1,NA,TGTGCCATCAGTGAGTTTAAGGGACAGGGCAGTTCACCCCTCCACTTT,CAISEFKGQGSSPLHF
TRBJ2-4,TRBV28,TRBD1,NA,TGTGCCAGCAGGGGCCACGGACAGGGGAGCATTCAGTACTTC,CASRGHGQGSIQYF
TRBJ2-7,TRBV7-3,TRBD1,NA,TGTGCCAGCAGATACGAGACAGGGAGCCTCCTATCCGGCGAGCAGTACTTC,CASRYETGSLLSGEQYF
TRBJ1-1,TRBV19,NA,NA,TGTGCCAGTACAGCTACGGCGAACACTGAAGCTTTCTTT,CASTATANTEAFF
TRBJ2-5,TRBV9,NA,NA,TGTGCCAGCAGCGTAGGGGTAGGGAAGACCCAGTACTTC,CASSVGVGKTQYF
TRBJ2-5,TRBV11-2,NA,NA,TGTGCCAGCAGCTTAGGTTCGCAAGAGACCCAGTACTTC,CASSLGSQETQYF
TRBJ2-1,TRBV5-4,NA,NA,TGTGCCAGCAGCTCGATACAGGCGGATGAGCAGTTCTTC,CASSSIQADEQFF
TRBJ2-1,TRBV18,NA,NA,TGTGCCAGCTCGCCCGCCCGAGTGGGCAATGAGCAGTTCTTC,CASSPARVGNEQFF
TRBJ1-5,TRBV28,NA,NA,TGTGCCAGCAGTCGGGACGGGATGAGGCCCCAGCATTTT,CASSRDGMRPQHF
TRBJ1-1,TRBV2,NA,once,TGTGCCAGCAGCCCCGAGGGGGTCGGCACTGAAGCTTTCTTT,CASSPEGVGTEAFF
TRBJ1-5,TRBV28,NA,NA,TGTGCCAGCAGTTCCTACACCGATGGGCAGGAACCCCAGCATTTT,CASSSYTDGQEPQHF
TRBJ2-1,TRBV7-3,TRBD1,NA,TGTGCCAGCAGCCCTCTAGGGGGCACCTACAATGAGCAGTTCTTC,CASSPLGGTYNEQFF
TRBJ2-3,TRBV11-2,NA,NA,TGTGCCAGCGGCCTGGGGGGGGCTACAGATACGCAGTATTTT,CASGLGGATDTQYF
TRBJ1-2,TRBV6-6,NA,NA,TGTGCCAGCAGAGAGAAGACTTACACCTTC,CASREKTYTF
TRBJ1-1,TRBV7-9,NA,NA,TGTGCCAGCAGCTTCTCAGGGGCCGACACTGAAGCTTTCTTT,CASSFSGADTEAFF
TRBJ2-7,TRBV7-9,NA,NA,TGTGCCAGCAGCTTAGTAAGGGGGGAGCAGTACTTC,CASSLVRGEQYF
TRBJ2-3,TRBV4-3,NA,NA,TGCGCCAGCAGACTATACTGGACGGATGACACAGATACGCAGTATTTT,CASRLYWTDDTDTQYF